This T cell receptor (beta chain) was observed in a study of CD8+CD57+ T cells in acquired aplastic anemia. Overall study context: On average, sorted CD4+ and CD8+ cells gave approximately 3.1 ug of DNA.

The germline CDR1 and CDR2 sequences are SGHAT and FQNNGV. The CDR3 spans 16 residues. V shed 5 bases and J shed 8 bases, with 22 bases lying between them. According to the study, genomic DNA was the template for TCR beta VDJ and CDR3 profiling. MiXCR was run by TCRdb on the reads, yielding one entry per CDR3 protein. The data contain 110,000 or so distinct CDR3 sequences, around half of them singletons. Comments on this clonotype: Antigen specificity is unknown.

Study-wide points: Some 30 shared CD8+ CDR3s appeared highly expressed within patients' immunodominant clones.

The rearrangement links TRBV11-2 to TRBJ2-1, with D perhaps matching TRBD2 (6 bases). The sample comprised sorted CD4+, CD8+, or CD8+CD57+ T cells (not recorded which) from PBMCs. This clonotype originated in a human donor in good health, serving as a control. CDR3 sequence (DNA): TGTGCCAGCAGCCCTCTGAGACTAGGCCCTATGGATGAGCAGTTCTTC. Encoded protein: CASSPLRLGPMDEQFF.